The text below deals with one TCR beta chain. In the source study's methods: Using reference gene primer amplification, nucleated cell counts were estimated. Method: immunoSEQ multiplex PCR; TCRdb's copy keeps in-frame clones and lacks some. Clonal size and the V and J genes are those of that table, whereas D and trimming came from the DNA. The sample carries tens of thousands of clones, 75% to 90% recorded once. Germline V gives CDR1 SEHNR, CDR2 FQNEAQ (reference sequence). The CDR3 is made up of 15 amino acids. V was pared by 4 bases and J by 5 bases, with 9 bases of the junction left unmatched. This sample was included in a study of blood T cell repertoires in COVID-19. As for the study in general: Samples taken during acute and convalescent COVID-19 were collected in the United States, Italy and Spain. PBMCs, B-cell-depleted T cells, or T cells provided the cDNA or gDNA that made up the material.

The source material was peripheral blood. The sequence derives from a human donor in a cohort sampled during active COVID-19. The chain links TRBV7-9 to TRBJ2-7; 9 positions agree with TRBD1. CDR3 loop: CASSYRQGGANEQYF. The CDR3 bases are TGTGCCAGCAGCTACCGACAGGGGGGTGCCAACGAGCAGTACTTC.